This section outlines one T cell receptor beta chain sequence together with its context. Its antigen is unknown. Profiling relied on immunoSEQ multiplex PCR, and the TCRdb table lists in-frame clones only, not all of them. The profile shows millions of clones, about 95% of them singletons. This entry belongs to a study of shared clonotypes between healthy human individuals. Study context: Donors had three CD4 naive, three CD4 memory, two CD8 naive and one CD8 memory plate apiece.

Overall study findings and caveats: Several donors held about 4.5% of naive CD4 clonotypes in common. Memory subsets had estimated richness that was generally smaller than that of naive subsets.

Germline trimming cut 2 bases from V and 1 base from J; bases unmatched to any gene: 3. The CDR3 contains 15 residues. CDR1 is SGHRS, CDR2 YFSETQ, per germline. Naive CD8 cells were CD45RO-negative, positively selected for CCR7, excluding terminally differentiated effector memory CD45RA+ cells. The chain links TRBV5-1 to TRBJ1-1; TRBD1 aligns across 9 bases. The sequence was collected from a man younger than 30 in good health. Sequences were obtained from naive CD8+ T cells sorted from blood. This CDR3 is CASSLETGGNTEAFF. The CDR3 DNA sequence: TGCGCCAGCAGCTTAGAGACAGGGGGGAACACTGAAGCTTTCTTT.